This T cell receptor beta chain was captured in a study of blood T cell repertoires in COVID-19. Looking at the study overall: PBMCs, B-cell-depleted T cells, or T cells were the source of the cDNA or gDNA that made up the material.

Original processing notes: Amplification of reference gene primers provided the estimated nucleated cell counts. Assay: immunoSEQ multiplex PCR; the TCRdb copy retains only in-frame clones and omits some. Clone size and the V and J calls come from that table; the DNA yielded D and trimming. The data contain around 170,000 clones, approximately 79% of them singletons. The CDR3 covers 14 residues. V was pared by 6 bases and J by 0 bases, with 9 bases between. Germline values: CDR1 SGHAT, CDR2 FQNNGV. The rearrangement links TRBV11-2 to TRBJ1-3; possibly TRBD1 for D (5 bases). The sequenced sample was peripheral blood. The receptor comes from a man aged 25 to 40 with active or convalescent COVID-19. The DNA for the CDR3 is TGTGCCAGCAGGACAGTCGGCTCTGGAAACACCATATATTTT. It yields the protein CASRTVGSGNTIYF.